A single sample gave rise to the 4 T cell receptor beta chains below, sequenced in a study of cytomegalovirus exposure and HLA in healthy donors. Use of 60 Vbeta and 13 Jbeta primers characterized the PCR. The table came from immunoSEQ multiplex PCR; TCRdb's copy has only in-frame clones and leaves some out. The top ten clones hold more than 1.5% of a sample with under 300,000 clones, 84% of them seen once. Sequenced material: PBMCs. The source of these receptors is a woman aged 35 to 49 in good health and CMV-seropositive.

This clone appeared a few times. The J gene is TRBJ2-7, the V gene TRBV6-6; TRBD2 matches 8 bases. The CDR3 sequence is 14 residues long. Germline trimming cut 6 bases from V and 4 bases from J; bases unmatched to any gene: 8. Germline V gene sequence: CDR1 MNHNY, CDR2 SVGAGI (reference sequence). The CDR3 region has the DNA TGTGCCAGCAGCGGACTAGCCGCAGCTTACGAGCAGTACTTC. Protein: CASSGLAAAYEQYF.

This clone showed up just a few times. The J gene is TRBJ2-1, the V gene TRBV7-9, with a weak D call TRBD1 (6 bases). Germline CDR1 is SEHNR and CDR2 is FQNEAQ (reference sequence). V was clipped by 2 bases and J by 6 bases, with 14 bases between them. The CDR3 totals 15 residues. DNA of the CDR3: TGTGCCAGCAGCTTACAGGGCCTGACAGGCAATGAGCAGTTCTTC. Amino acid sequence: CASSLQGLTGNEQFF.

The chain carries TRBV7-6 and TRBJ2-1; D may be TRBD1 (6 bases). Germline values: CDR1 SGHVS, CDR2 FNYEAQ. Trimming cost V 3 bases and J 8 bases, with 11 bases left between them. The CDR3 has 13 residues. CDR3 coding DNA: TGTGCCAGCAGCTTTGACAGGACGGATGAGCAGTTCTTC. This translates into CASSFDRTDEQFF.

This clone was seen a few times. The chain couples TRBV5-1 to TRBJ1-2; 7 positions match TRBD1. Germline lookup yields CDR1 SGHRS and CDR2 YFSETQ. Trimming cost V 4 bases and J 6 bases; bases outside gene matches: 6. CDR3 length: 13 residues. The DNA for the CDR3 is TGCGCCAGCAGCAACTCCCAGGGGGATGGCTACACCTTC. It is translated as CASSNSQGDGYTF.